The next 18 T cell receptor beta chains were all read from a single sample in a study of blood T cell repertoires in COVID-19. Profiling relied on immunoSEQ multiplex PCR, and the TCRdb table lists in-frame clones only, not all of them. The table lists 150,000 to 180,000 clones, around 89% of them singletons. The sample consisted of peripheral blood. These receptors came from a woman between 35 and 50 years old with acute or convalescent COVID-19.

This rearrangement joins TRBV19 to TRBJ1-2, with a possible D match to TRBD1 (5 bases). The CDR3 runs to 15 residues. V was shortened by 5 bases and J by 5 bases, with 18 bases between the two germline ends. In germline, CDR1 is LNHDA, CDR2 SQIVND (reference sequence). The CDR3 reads CASSGRAGKGYGYTF. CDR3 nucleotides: TGTGCCAGTAGTGGACGGGCAGGGAAGGGATATGGCTACACCTTC.

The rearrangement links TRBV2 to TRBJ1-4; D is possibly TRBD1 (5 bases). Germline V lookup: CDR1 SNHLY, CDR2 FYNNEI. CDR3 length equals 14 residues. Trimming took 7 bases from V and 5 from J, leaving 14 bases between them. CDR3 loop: CASKGGTPNEKLFF. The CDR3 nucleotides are TGTGCCAGCAAAGGCGGGACCCCCAATGAAAAACTGTTTTTT.

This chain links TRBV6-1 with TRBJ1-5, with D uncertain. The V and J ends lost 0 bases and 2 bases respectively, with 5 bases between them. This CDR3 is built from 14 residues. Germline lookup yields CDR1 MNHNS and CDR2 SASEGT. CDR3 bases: TGTGCCAGCAGTGAAGCGGGCGGCAATCAGCCCCAGCATTTT. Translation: CASSEAGGNQPQHF.

The CDR3 DNA sequence: TGTGCCACCAGCAGTGGGGGCAGGGGGTACCAAGAGACCCAGTACTTC. As protein: CATSSGGRGYQETQYF. The chain links TRBV15 to TRBJ2-5; 7 nucleotides agree with TRBD1. V shed 3 bases and J 0 bases; nucleotides not matched to a gene: 7. In germline, CDR1 is LNHNV, CDR2 YYDKDF (reference sequence). The CDR3 length is 16 residues.

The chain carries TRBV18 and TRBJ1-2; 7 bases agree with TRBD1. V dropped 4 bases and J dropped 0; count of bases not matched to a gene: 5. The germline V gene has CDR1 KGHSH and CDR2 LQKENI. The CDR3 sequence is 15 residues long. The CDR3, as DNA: TGTGCCAGCTCACGTCGGGACAGCTCTAACTATGGCTACACCTTC. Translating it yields CASSRRDSSNYGYTF.

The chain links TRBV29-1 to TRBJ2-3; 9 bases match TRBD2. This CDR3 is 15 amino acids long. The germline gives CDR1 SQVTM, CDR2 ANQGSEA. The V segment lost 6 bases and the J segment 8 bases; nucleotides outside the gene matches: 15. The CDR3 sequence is CSVLGGLAVMGTQYF. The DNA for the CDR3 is TGCAGCGTCCTGGGGGGACTAGCCGTAATGGGTACGCAGTATTTT.

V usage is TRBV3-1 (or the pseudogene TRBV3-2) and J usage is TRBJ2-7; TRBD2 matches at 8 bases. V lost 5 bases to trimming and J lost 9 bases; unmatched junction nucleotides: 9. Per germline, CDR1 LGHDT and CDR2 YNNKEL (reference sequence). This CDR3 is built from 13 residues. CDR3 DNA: TGTGCCAGCAGCGTCAGTAGCGGGATGGTGCAGTACTTC. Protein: CASSVSSGMVQYF.

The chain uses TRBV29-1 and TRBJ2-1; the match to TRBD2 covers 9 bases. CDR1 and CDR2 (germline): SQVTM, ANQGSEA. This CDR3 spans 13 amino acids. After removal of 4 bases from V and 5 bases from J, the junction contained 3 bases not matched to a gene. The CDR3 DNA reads TGCAGCGTTGCTAGCGGGGTCCACAATGAGCAGTTCTTC. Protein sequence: CSVASGVHNEQFF.

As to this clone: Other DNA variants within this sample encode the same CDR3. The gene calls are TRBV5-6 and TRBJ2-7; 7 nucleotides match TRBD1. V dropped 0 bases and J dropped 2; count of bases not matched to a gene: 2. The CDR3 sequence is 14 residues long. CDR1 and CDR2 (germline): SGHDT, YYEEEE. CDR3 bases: TGTGCCAGCAGCTTGGGGCAGGGGGCCTACGAGCAGTACTTC. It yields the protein CASSLGQGAYEQYF.

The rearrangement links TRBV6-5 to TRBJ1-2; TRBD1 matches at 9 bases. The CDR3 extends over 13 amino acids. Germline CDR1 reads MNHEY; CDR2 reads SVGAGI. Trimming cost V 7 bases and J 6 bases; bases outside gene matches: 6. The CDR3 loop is CASIKGQGHGYTF. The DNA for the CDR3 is TGTGCCAGCATTAAGGGACAGGGCCATGGCTACACCTTC.

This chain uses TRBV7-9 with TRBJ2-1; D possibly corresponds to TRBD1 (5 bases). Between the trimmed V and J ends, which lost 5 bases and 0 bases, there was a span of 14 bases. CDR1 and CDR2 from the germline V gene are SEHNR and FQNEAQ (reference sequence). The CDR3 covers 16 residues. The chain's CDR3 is CASSTVTASSYNEQFF. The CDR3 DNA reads TGTGCCAGCAGCACCGTGACAGCGAGCTCCTACAATGAGCAGTTCTTC.

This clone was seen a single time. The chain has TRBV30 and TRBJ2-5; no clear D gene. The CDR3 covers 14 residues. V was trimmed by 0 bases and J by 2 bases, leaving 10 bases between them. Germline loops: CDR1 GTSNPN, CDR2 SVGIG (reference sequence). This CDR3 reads CAWSVRRQQETQYF. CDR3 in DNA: TGTGCCTGGAGTGTCAGGCGCCAGCAAGAGACCCAGTACTTC.

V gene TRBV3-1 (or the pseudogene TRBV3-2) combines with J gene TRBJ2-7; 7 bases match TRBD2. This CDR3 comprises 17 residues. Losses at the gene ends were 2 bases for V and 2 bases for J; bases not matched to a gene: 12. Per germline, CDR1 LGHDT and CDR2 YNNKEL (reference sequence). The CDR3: CASSQSQLANDPYEQYF. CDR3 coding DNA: TGTGCCAGCAGCCAATCCCAACTAGCGAATGATCCCTACGAGCAGTACTTC.

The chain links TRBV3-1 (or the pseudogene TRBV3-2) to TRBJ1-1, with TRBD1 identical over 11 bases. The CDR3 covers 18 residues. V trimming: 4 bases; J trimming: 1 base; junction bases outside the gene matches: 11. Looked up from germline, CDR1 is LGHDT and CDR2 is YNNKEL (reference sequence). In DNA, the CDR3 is TGTGCCAGCAGCCCTGTCACGGGACAGGGGGGACGGAACACTGAAGCTTTCTTT. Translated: CASSPVTGQGGRNTEAFF.

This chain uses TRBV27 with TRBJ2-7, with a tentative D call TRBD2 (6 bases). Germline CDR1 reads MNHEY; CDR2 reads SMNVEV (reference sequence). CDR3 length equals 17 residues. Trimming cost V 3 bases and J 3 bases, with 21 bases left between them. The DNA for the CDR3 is TGTGCCAGCAGTTTTTTACCCGGCGCGGGAAGGATCTACGAGCAGTACTTC. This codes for CASSFLPGAGRIYEQYF.

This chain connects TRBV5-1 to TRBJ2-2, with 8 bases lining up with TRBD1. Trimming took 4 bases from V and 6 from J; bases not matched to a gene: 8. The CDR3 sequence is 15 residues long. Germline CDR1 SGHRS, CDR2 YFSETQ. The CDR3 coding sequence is TGCGCCAGCAGCCCGGGACAGGCTGGGGCCGGGGAGCTGTTTTTT. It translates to CASSPGQAGAGELFF. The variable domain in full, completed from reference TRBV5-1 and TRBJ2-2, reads KAGVTQTPRYLIKTRGQQVTLSCSPISGHRSVSWYQQTPGQGLQFLFEYFSETQRNKGNFPGRFSGRQFSNSRSEMNVSTLELGDSALYLCASSPGQAGAGELFFGEGSRLTVL.

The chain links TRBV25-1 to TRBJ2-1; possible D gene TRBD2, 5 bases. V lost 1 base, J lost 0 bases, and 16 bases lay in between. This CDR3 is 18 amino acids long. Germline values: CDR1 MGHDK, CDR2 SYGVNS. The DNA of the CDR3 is TGTGCCAGCAGTGAATCGGTCGGGGAACCGAGCTCCTACAATGAGCAGTTCTTC. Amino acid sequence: CASSESVGEPSSYNEQFF.

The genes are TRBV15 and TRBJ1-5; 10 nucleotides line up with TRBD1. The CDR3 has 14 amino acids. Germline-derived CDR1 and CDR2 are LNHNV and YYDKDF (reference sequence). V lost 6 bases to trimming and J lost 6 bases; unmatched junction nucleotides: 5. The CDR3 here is CATRDRGRGQPQHF. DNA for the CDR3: TGTGCCACCAGAGACAGGGGGCGAGGTCAGCCCCAGCATTTT.